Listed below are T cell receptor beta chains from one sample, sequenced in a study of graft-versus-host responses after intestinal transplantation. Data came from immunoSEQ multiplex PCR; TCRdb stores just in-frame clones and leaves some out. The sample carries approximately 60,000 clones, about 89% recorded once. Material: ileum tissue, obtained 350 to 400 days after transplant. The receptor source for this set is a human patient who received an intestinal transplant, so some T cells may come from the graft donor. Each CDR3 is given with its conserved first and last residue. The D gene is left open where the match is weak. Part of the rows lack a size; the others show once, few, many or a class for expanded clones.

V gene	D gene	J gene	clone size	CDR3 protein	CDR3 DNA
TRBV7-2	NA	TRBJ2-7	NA	CASSLNGADEQYF	TGTGCCAGCAGCTTGAACGGGGCTGACGAGCAGTACTTC
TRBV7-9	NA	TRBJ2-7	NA	CASSVSGGIFYEQYF	TGTGCCAGCAGCGTATCGGGTGGGATCTTCTACGAGCAGTACTTC
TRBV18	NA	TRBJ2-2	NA	CASSPLVADTGELFF	TGTGCCAGCTCACCTTTAGTCGCGGACACCGGGGAGCTGTTTTTT
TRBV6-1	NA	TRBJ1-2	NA	CASSEKGVYGYTF	TGTGCCAGCAGTGAAAAGGGCGTCTATGGCTACACCTTC
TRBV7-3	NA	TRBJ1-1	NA	CASSKYGGTNTEAFF	TGTGCCAGCAGCAAGTATGGGGGCACGAACACTGAAGCTTTCTTT
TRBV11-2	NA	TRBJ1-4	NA	CASSGPGWTNEKLFF	TGTGCCAGCAGCGGTCCAGGGTGGACTAATGAAAAACTGTTTTTT
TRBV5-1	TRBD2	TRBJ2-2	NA	CASSHRLAGAGELFF	TGCGCCAGCAGCCATAGACTAGCGGGAGCTGGGGAGCTGTTTTTT
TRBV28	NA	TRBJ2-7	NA	CASSHETGWYSYEQYF	TGTGCCAGCAGCCATGAGACGGGCTGGTACTCCTACGAGCAGTACTTC
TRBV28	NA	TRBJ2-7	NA	CASSKLWGAGEEEQYF	TGTGCCAGCAGCAAGTTATGGGGGGCGGGAGAAGAAGAGCAGTACTTC
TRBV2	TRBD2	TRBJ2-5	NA	CAMTSGGGIETQYF	TGTGCCATGACTAGCGGGGGGGGCATCGAGACCCAGTACTTC
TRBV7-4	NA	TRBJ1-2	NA	CASSSRPKEGYGYTF	TGTGCCAGCAGCTCCCGCCCCAAAGAGGGGTATGGCTACACCTTC
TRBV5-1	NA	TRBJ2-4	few	CASSGGQGGAKNIQYF	TGCGCCAGCAGCGGCGGACAGGGAGGGGCCAAAAACATTCAGTACTTC
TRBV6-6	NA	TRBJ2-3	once	CASIPFRAQGSDTQYF	TGTGCCAGCATTCCTTTCCGGGCCCAGGGGTCAGATACGCAGTATTTT
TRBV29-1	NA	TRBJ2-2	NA	CSVGANTGELFF	TGCAGCGTTGGAGCCAACACCGGGGAGCTGTTTTTT
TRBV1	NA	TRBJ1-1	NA	CTSSQAGVNTEAFF	TGTACCAGCAGCCAAGCAGGGGTGAACACTGAAGCTTTCTTT
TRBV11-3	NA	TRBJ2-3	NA	CASSLGGTDTQYF	TGTGCCAGCAGCTTAGGGGGCACAGATACGCAGTATTTT
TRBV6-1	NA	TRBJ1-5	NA	CASSEALSGRSNQPQHF	TGTGCCAGCAGTGAAGCCCTGTCGGGGCGAAGCAATCAGCCCCAGCATTTT
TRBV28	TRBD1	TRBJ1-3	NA	CASIRQGSGNTIYF	TGTGCCAGCATCCGACAGGGCTCTGGAAACACCATATATTTT
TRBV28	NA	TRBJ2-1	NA	CASSEGRYYNEQFF	TGTGCCAGCAGCGAGGGCAGATACTACAATGAGCAGTTCTTC
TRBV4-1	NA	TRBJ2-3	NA	CASSQTDTQYF	TGCGCCAGCAGCCAGACAGATACGCAGTATTTT
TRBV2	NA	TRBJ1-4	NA	CASSRLGEKLFF	TGTGCCAGCAGTCGCTTGGGTGAAAAACTGTTTTTT
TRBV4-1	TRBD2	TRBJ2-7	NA	CASSLGLAGGSSYEQYF	TGCGCCAGCAGCCTAGGACTAGCGGGAGGCTCTTCCTACGAGCAGTACTTC
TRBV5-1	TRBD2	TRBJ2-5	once	CASSKRTSGGETQYF	TGCGCCAGCAGCAAACGGACTAGCGGGGGAGAGACCCAGTACTTC
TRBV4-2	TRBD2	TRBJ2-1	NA	CASSPGLADNEQFF	TGTGCCAGCAGCCCCGGACTAGCGGACAATGAGCAGTTCTTC
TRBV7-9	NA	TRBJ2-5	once	CASSSLTAGTLARGTQYF	TGTGCCAGCAGCTCACTCACTGCCGGGACACTGGCGAGGGGGACCCAGTACTTC
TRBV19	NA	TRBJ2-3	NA	CASSIFGGDTQYF	TGTGCCAGTAGTATCTTTGGTGGGGATACGCAGTATTTT